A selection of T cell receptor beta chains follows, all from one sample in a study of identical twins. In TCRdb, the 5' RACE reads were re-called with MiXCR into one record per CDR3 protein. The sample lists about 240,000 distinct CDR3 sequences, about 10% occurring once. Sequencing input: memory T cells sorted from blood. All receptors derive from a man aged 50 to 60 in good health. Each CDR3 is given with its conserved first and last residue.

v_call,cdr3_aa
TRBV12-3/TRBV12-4,CASSSAIYYGYTF
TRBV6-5,CASSSPGQETQYF
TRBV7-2,CASRPTVGEAFF
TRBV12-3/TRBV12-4,CASSLSTGRRNQPQHF
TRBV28,CASSGLAAQETQYF
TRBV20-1,CSGVLGLAYTDTQYF
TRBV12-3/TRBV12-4,CASQRGQGGQPQHF
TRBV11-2,CASSAGVGDYGYTF
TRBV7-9,CASSREGGPLNEQFF
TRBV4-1,CASSQGMMKREGNEQYF
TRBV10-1,CASSPSLAGGTYNEQFF
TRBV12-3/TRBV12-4,CASSLVAGEVFLGTDTQYF
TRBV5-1,CASSRTGGTGANVLTF
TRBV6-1,CASSDRRQGGTDTQYF
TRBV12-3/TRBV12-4,CASSKAAGKEGYTF
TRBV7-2,CASSLVRGQNTEAFF
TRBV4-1,CASSQAGLAGEQFF
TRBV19,CASSPHDKPQHF
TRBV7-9,CASSYGEVYGYTF
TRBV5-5,CASTKDRAVETQYF
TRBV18,CASSRTGATNEKLFF
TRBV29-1,CSVEKTGVAGGTSQYF
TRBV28,CASSLWGQGVYEQYF
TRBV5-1,CASSPEGGYNQPQHF
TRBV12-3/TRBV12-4,CASSPRTALHSYEQYF
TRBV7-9,CASRKTGGPETQYF
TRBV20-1,CSPNRGYGYTF
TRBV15,CATSRDRGETGELFF
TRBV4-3,CASSQKLASSYNEQFF
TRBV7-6,CASSLGYRGSGDTQYF
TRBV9,CASSAGTGVYNEQFF
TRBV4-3,CASSQSDRGGRGYTF
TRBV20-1,CSAGPGLAQYEQYF
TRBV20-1,CSARTDRAHSYEQYF
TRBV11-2,CASSLGGEETQYF
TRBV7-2,CASSLEVGRRRSGYTF
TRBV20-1,CSASVLGQLEKLFF
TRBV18,CASSPTGSFLELFF
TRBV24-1,CATSDSLESNQPQHF
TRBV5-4,CASSVRDRGDIQYF
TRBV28,CASTLGYEQYF
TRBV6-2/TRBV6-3,CASSRGRNEKLFF
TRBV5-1,CASSLGSRDANYGYTF
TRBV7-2,CASSPRGLADQETQYF
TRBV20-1,CSARVGTDTQYF
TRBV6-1,CASSRDRGAEGYTF
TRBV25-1,CASSEGAGLNTEAFF
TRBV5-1,CASSHQMETQYF
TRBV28,CASSPYHGLAGLRNTQYF
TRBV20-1,CSAHRGGFRTTEAFF
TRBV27,CATRGLGTSFKDYNEQFF
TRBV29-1,CSVFSNEQFF
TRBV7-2,CASSFINFGDEKLFF
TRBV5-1,CASNALGDRAHEQYF
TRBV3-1,CASSPPPGLLRTQYF